Listed below are T cell receptor beta chains from one sample, sequenced in a study of technical replicates of blood from a few donors. Some clones are missing from TCRdb's copy, which holds only in-frame ones; the method was immunoSEQ multiplex PCR. In the table there are approximately 78,000 clones, less than 97% of which are singletons. What was sequenced was T cells isolated from PBMCs. Every receptor here comes from a human donor in good health. Both conserved end residues are part of each CDR3. D genes are given only for firm matches. Clone sizes are given selectively: once, few, many, or a class where the clone is expanded.

CASSLLGGATNEKLFF | TGTGCCAGCAGCTTATTGGGGGGTGCAACTAATGAAAAACTGTTTTTT | once | TRBJ1-4 | NA | TRBV7-9
CASSQRQGSLVPDEQFF | TGCGCCAGCAGTCAAAGACAGGGGAGCTTGGTCCCAGATGAGCAGTTCTTC | NA | TRBJ2-1 | TRBD1 | TRBV5-1
CASSQEVIMDRDSNQPQHF | TGCGCCAGCAGCCAAGAAGTAATCATGGACAGGGATAGCAATCAGCCCCAGCATTTT | once | TRBJ1-5 | TRBD1 | TRBV4-1
CAWSGLAGGRALDEQYF | TGTGCCTGGAGTGGACTAGCGGGGGGACGCGCTTTAGACGAGCAGTACTTC | NA | TRBJ2-7 | TRBD2 | TRBV30
CASSYSGSGANVLTF | TGTGCCAGCAGCTACTCCGGCTCTGGGGCCAACGTCCTGACTTTC | NA | TRBJ2-6 | NA | TRBV11-2
CASSEYRGAGGINEQFF | TGTGCCAGCAGTGAGTACCGGGGAGCGGGAGGAATCAATGAGCAGTTCTTC | NA | TRBJ2-1 | TRBD2 | TRBV25-1
CASSEFGLAGLYNEQFF | TGCGCCAGCAGTGAGTTCGGGCTAGCGGGGCTCTACAATGAGCAGTTCTTC | NA | TRBJ2-1 | TRBD2 | TRBV10-1
CSGRGQGHGYTF | TGCAGCGGGAGAGGACAGGGACATGGCTACACCTTC | NA | TRBJ1-2 | TRBD1 | TRBV29-1
CASSQASRRQGLTAELFF | TGTGCCAGCAGCCAAGCCTCCCGTCGACAGGGTTTGACCGCGGAGCTGTTTTTT | NA | TRBJ2-2 | TRBD1 | TRBV11-3
CASSPRGGGNQPQHF | TGTGCCAGCAGTCCGCGGGGTGGGGGGAATCAGCCCCAGCATTTT | NA | TRBJ1-5 | NA | TRBV28
CASSEASGRTEQYF | TGCGCCAGCAGTGAAGCTAGCGGGAGAACCGAGCAGTACTTC | NA | TRBJ2-7 | TRBD2 | TRBV10-1
CASRGTVRAYNEQFF | TGTGCCAGCAGGGGGACAGTAAGGGCCTACAATGAGCAGTTCTTC | NA | TRBJ2-1 | TRBD1 | TRBV5-6
CASSLRLESVSDEQYF | TGTGCCAGCAGTTTAAGACTAGAATCTGTCAGCGACGAGCAGTACTTC | once | TRBJ2-7 | NA | TRBV27
CASSFRQAGNEKLFF | TGTGCCAGCAGCTTCCGACAGGCCGGTAATGAAAAACTGTTTTTT | once | TRBJ1-4 | NA | TRBV5-4
CASSQGSWAGSGNTIYF | TGCGCCAGCAGCCAAGGATCGTGGGCAGGCTCTGGAAACACCATATATTTT | NA | TRBJ1-3 | NA | TRBV4-1
CASSISGSNYGYTF | TGTGCCAGTAGTATTTCAGGTTCTAACTATGGCTACACCTTC | few | TRBJ1-2 | NA | TRBV19
CASSLGDRFYEQYF | TGCGCCAGCAGCTTGGGGGACAGATTTTACGAGCAGTACTTC | NA | TRBJ2-7 | TRBD1 | TRBV5-1
CASSSRGQASGNTIYF | TGTGCCAGCAGCTCCCGAGGACAGGCCTCTGGAAACACCATATATTTT | NA | TRBJ1-3 | TRBD1 | TRBV7-8
CASSFSGGSYEQYF | TGCGCCAGCAGCTTTAGTGGGGGGTCCTACGAGCAGTACTTC | NA | TRBJ2-7 | NA | TRBV5-1
CASSSSTDGVSEAFF | TGTGCCAGCAGCTCGAGCACTGATGGAGTCTCTGAAGCTTTCTTT | few | TRBJ1-1 | NA | TRBV7-9
CASSEYRGMRDNEQFF | TGTGCCAGCAGTGAGTATCGAGGGATGAGAGACAATGAGCAGTTCTTC | NA | TRBJ2-1 | NA | TRBV2
CASSSSGTENNEQFF | TGTGCCAGCAGCTCGTCCGGGACTGAAAACAATGAGCAGTTCTTC | once | TRBJ2-1 | NA | TRBV9
CASRGQGPNQPQHF | TGCGCCAGCAGGGGTCAGGGTCCCAATCAGCCCCAGCATTTT | once | TRBJ1-5 | NA | TRBV4-1
CASSLGGGRNYGYTF | TGTGCCAGCAGCTTAGGGGGCGGACGTAACTATGGCTACACCTTC | NA | TRBJ1-2 | NA | TRBV7-9
CASSFPDSFYFEQYF | TGTGCCAGCAGCTTCCCGGACTCATTTTATTTCGAGCAGTACTTC | NA | TRBJ2-7 | NA | TRBV7-2
CASSVWDRPSYEQYF | TGTGCCAGCAGCGTATGGGACAGGCCCTCCTACGAGCAGTACTTC | once | TRBJ2-7 | TRBD1 | TRBV9
CASSPPAGTGGSGELFF | TGTGCCAGCAGCCCCCCTGCCGGGACAGGGGGTTCCGGGGAGCTGTTTTTT | NA | TRBJ2-2 | TRBD1 | TRBV4-2
CASSLRGGREQYF | TGTGCCAGCAGCTTACGAGGGGGAAGAGAGCAGTACTTC | few | TRBJ2-7 | NA | TRBV7-2
CASSQDVGLGYYEQYF | TGTGCCAGCAGTCAAGATGTGGGACTAGGATACTACGAGCAGTACTTC | NA | TRBJ2-7 | TRBD2 | TRBV7-6
CASSPPGQLNTEAFF | TGTGCCAGCAGCCCTCCGGGACAGTTGAACACTGAAGCTTTCTTT | NA | TRBJ1-1 | TRBD1 | TRBV11-1
CASSERGQNYEQYF | TGTGCCAGCAGTGAACGAGGACAGAACTACGAGCAGTACTTC | once | TRBJ2-7 | NA | TRBV6-1
CASSLSVSSDGYTF | TGTGCCAGCAGTTTATCCGTATCGAGCGATGGCTACACCTTC | NA | TRBJ1-2 | NA | TRBV28
CASSYGGEGVRPEAFF | TGTGCCAGCAGTTACGGCGGAGAGGGGGTGCGACCTGAAGCTTTCTTT | once | TRBJ1-1 | NA | TRBV6-5
CASSLPRTGENTGELFF | TGTGCCAGCAGCTTACCCCGAACCGGGGAAAACACCGGGGAGCTGTTTTTT | NA | TRBJ2-2 | NA | TRBV7-8
CASSPPSRAGGSYEQYF | TGTGCCAGCAGCCCACCTTCGAGAGCGGGAGGCTCCTACGAGCAGTACTTC | NA | TRBJ2-7 | TRBD2 | TRBV11-2
CASRRGGQETQYF | TGTGCCAGCAGGAGGGGGGGGCAAGAGACCCAGTACTTC | NA | TRBJ2-5 | NA | TRBV6-8
CASSFSDRIVETQYF | TGTGCCAGCAGTTTCTCTGACAGGATCGTGGAGACCCAGTACTTC | NA | TRBJ2-5 | NA | TRBV27
CASSGPRTATDTQYF | TGTGCCAGTAGTGGTCCGAGAACTGCCACAGATACGCAGTATTTT | NA | TRBJ2-3 | NA | TRBV19
CASSLGDRRVF | TGTGCCAGCAGCTTAGGCGATCGCAGGGTCTTC | NA | TRBJ2-7 | NA | TRBV11-3
CASSELAGAVPDTQYF | TGTGCCAGCAGCGAATTAGCGGGAGCGGTACCAGATACGCAGTATTTT | NA | TRBJ2-3 | TRBD2 | TRBV9
CAWSDPRTGGSEKLFF | TGTGCCTGGAGTGACCCCCGGACAGGGGGCTCTGAAAAACTGTTTTTT | NA | TRBJ1-4 | TRBD1 | TRBV30
CAHSGLDQPQHF | TGTGCCCATTCAGGGTTAGATCAGCCCCAGCATTTT | NA | TRBJ1-5 | NA | TRBV28
CASSLVGGRAFF | TGTGCCAGCAGCTTAGTTGGCGGGAGAGCTTTCTTT | NA | TRBJ1-1 | NA | TRBV7-9
CAGGGRASNQPQHF | TGTGCCGGGGGGGGCAGGGCAAGCAATCAGCCCCAGCATTTT | NA | TRBJ1-5 | NA | TRBV30
CASNPGVGEAFF | TGTGCCAGCAACCCCGGGGTGGGTGAAGCTTTCTTT | NA | TRBJ1-1 | NA | TRBV9
CASSLVLSVWGYTF | TGTGCCAGCAGCTTAGTTCTCAGTGTGTGGGGCTACACCTTC | NA | TRBJ1-2 | NA | TRBV7-9
CASSGQNTEAFF | TGTGCCAGCAGTGGACAGAACACTGAAGCTTTCTTT | NA | TRBJ1-1 | NA | TRBV6-1
CASSQPDRVLDEQYF | TGCGCCAGCAGCCAACCCGACAGGGTGTTGGACGAGCAGTACTTC | NA | TRBJ2-7 | TRBD1 | TRBV4-1
CASSEYRGGREKLFF | TGTGCCAGCAGCGAGTATCGGGGGGGGAGGGAAAAACTGTTTTTT | NA | TRBJ1-4 | NA | TRBV7-9
CASSLPGNTEAFF | TGTGCCAGCAGCTTACCGGGGAACACTGAAGCTTTCTTT | NA | TRBJ1-1 | NA | TRBV7-8
CASSPHNVYEQYF | TGTGCCAGCAGTCCGCACAATGTTTACGAGCAGTACTTC | NA | TRBJ2-7 | NA | TRBV27
CASSPRIGENTEAFF | TGTGCCAGCTCACCGAGAATCGGGGAGAACACTGAAGCTTTCTTT | NA | TRBJ1-1 | NA | TRBV18
CASSVSGEQFF | TGTGCCAGCAGCGTAAGCGGGGAGCAGTTCTTC | NA | TRBJ2-1 | NA | TRBV9
CASSGRDSWDEQFF | TGTGCCAGCAGCGGGCGGGACTCATGGGATGAGCAGTTCTTC | NA | TRBJ2-1 | NA | TRBV9
CASSPGAGYHYGYTF | TGTGCCAGCAGTCCTGGGGCGGGGTACCACTATGGCTACACCTTC | NA | TRBJ1-2 | NA | TRBV27
CASSQGGGGRETQYF | TGCGCCAGCAGCCAAGGGGGGGGAGGCCGAGAGACCCAGTACTTC | NA | TRBJ2-5 | TRBD2 | TRBV4-1
CASSPGRHEQYF | TGTGCCAGCAGCCCTGGCAGGCACGAGCAGTACTTC | NA | TRBJ2-7 | NA | TRBV11-3
CASSWARSNQPQHF | TGTGCCAGCAGTTGGGCACGTAGCAATCAGCCCCAGCATTTT | NA | TRBJ1-5 | NA | TRBV27